These T cell receptor beta chains were read from a single sample in a study of blood T cell repertoires in COVID-19. Data came from immunoSEQ multiplex PCR; TCRdb stores just in-frame clones and leaves some out. The data show about 190,000 clones, about 88% seen once. Sample: PBMCs or T cells enriched from blood (not recorded which). The receptors stem from a woman in her 30s who had recovered from COVID-19. CDR3s include the opening cysteine and the closing phenylalanine or tryptophan. Fields, in order: CDR3 protein, D gene, V gene, J gene. A D gene is named only where the DNA matches it firmly.

CDR3: CASSPPGQSGNTIYF; D: .; V: TRBV18; J: TRBJ1-3
CDR3: CASSLGGEKTQYF; D: .; V: TRBV7-2; J: TRBJ2-3
CDR3: CASSFWSDKNTGELFF; D: .; V: TRBV7-6; J: TRBJ2-2
CDR3: CASSAQGDQPQHF; D: TRBD1; V: TRBV5-1; J: TRBJ1-5
CDR3: CASSLGRNYGYTF; D: .; V: TRBV7-2; J: TRBJ1-2
CDR3: CASSPSREPLNSPLHF; D: .; V: TRBV3-1/TRBV3-2; J: TRBJ1-6
CDR3: CASSPSGGPYEQYF; D: .; V: TRBV7-2; J: TRBJ2-7
CDR3: CAWRGGSNQPQHF; D: .; V: TRBV30; J: TRBJ1-5
CDR3: CASRIHANEKLFF; D: .; V: TRBV19; J: TRBJ1-4
CDR3: CASSLRGGVNNEQFF; D: .; V: TRBV5-6; J: TRBJ2-1
CDR3: CASIPTGVTEAFF; D: .; V: TRBV19; J: TRBJ1-1
CDR3: CASTRTGGNYGYTF; D: TRBD1; V: TRBV6-5; J: TRBJ1-2